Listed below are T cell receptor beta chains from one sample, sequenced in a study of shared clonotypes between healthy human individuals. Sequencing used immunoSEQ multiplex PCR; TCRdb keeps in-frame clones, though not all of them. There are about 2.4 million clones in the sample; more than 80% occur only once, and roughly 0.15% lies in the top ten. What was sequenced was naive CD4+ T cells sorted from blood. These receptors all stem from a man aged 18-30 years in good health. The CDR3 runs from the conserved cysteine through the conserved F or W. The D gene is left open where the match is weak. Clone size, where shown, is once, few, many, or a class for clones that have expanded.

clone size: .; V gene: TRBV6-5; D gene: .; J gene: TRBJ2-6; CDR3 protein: CASRRTVSGANVLTF; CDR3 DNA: TGTGCCAGCAGGAGGACAGTATCTGGGGCCAACGTCCTGACTTTC
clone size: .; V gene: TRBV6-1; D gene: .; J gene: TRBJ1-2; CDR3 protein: CASMRKGGYTF; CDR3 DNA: TGTGCCAGCATGCGTAAGGGGGGCTACACCTTC
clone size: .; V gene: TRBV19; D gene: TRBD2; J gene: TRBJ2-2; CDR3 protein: CASRLAGVGSGELFF; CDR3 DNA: TGTGCCAGTAGGCTAGCGGGAGTAGGGTCAGGAGAGCTGTTTTTT
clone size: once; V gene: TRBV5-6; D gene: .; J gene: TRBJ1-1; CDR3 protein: CASSLAVMNTEAFF; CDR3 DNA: TGTGCCAGCAGCTTGGCTGTCATGAACACTGAAGCTTTCTTT
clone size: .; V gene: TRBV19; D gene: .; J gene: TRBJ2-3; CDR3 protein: CASSTNSPVRLGGTDTQYF; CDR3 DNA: TGTGCCAGTAGTACTAACTCCCCGGTTCGCCTCGGGGGCACAGATACGCAGTATTTT
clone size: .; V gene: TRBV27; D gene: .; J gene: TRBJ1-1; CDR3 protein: CASSVQGPTEAFF; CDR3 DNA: TGTGCCAGCAGTGTGCAGGGGCCCACTGAAGCTTTCTTT
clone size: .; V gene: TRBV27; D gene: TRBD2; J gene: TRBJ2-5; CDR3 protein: CASSPGTSGSQETQYF; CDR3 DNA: TGTGCCAGCAGTCCTGGGACTAGCGGGAGCCAAGAGACCCAGTACTTC
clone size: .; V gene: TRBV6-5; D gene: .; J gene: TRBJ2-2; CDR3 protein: CASSYSSTLHTGELFF; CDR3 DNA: TGTGCCAGCAGTTACTCTTCGACACTTCACACCGGGGAGCTGTTTTTT
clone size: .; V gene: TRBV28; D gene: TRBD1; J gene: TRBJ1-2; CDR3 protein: CASGRGPPKGGYTF; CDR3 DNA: TGTGCCAGCGGAAGGGGGCCCCCGAAGGGTGGCTACACCTTC
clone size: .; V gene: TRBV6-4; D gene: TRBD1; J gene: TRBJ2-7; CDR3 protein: CAKGQGAYEQYF; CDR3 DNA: TGTGCCAAGGGACAGGGGGCCTACGAGCAGTACTTC
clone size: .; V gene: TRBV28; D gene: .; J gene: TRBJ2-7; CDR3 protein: CASSREGHSTWEQYF; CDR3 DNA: TGTGCCAGCAGTCGAGAGGGACACTCTACGTGGGAGCAGTACTTC
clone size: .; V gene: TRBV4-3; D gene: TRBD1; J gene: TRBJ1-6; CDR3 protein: CASSQDYQGADNSPLHF; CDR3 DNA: TGCGCCAGCAGCCAAGATTACCAGGGGGCTGATAATTCACCCCTCCACTTT
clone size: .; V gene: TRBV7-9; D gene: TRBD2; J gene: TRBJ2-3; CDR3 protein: CASRRGGTGTDTQYF; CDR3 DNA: TGTGCCAGCAGGCGGGGGGGTACGGGCACAGATACGCAGTATTTT
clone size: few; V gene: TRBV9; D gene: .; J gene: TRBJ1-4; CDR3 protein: CASSVGGTNEKLFF; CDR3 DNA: TGTGCCAGCAGCGTAGGGGGAACTAATGAAAAACTGTTTTTT
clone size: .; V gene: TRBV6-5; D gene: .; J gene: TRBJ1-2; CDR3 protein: CASSARGADGYTF; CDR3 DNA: TGTGCCAGCAGTGCTCGGGGGGCGGATGGCTACACCTTC
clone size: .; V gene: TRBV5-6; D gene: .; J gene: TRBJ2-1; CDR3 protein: CASSLPGSENEQFF; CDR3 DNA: TGTGCCAGCAGCCTACCCGGGAGCGAAAATGAGCAGTTCTTC
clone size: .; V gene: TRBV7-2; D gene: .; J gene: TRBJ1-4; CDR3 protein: CASSGAGSEKLFF; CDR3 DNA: TGTGCCAGCAGCGGGGCGGGTTCTGAAAAACTGTTTTTT
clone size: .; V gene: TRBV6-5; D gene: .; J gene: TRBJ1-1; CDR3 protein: CASRKDGGGTEAFF; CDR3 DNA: TGTGCCAGCAGAAAGGACGGGGGCGGCACTGAAGCTTTCTTT
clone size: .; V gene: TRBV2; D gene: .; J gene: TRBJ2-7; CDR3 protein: CASRRDLSYEQYF; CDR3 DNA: TGTGCCAGCAGGCGGGACCTCTCCTACGAGCAGTACTTC
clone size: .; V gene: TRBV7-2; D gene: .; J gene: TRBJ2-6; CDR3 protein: CASSRGRTSSGANVLTF; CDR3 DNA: TGTGCCAGCAGCCGGGGACGGACGAGCTCTGGGGCCAACGTCCTGACTTTC
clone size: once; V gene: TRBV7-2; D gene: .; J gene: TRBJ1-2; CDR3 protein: CASTFGLRSGYTF; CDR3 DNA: TGTGCCAGCACCTTCGGGCTTCGGAGTGGCTACACCTTC
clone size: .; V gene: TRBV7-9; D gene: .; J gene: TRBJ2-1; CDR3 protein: CASSPRRDGEQFF; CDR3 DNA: TGTGCCAGCAGCCCAAGGAGGGACGGGGAGCAGTTCTTC
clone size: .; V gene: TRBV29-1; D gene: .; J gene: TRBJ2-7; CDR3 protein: CSVGGSAYEQYF; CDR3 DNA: TGCAGCGTTGGAGGGTCGGCCTACGAGCAGTACTTC
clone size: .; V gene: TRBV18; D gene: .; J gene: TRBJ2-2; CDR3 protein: CASSPPSGVGELFF; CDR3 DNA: TGTGCCAGCTCACCACCGAGTGGGGTCGGGGAGCTGTTTTTT
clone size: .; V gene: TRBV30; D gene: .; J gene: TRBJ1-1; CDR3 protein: CAWSVDDSKGTEAFF; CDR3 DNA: TGTGCCTGGAGTGTAGATGACAGCAAGGGCACTGAAGCTTTCTTT
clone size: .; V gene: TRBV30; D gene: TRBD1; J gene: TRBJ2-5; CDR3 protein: CAWSDRDRDIWETQYF; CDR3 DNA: TGTGCCTGGAGTGATAGGGACAGGGACATTTGGGAGACCCAGTACTTC
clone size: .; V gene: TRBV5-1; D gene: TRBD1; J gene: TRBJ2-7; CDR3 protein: CASSPGQGVREQYF; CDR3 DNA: TGCGCCAGCAGTCCGGGACAGGGGGTCCGCGAGCAGTACTTC
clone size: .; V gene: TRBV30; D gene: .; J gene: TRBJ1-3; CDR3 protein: CAWSHNSGNTIYF; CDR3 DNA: TGTGCCTGGAGTCACAACTCTGGAAACACCATATATTTT
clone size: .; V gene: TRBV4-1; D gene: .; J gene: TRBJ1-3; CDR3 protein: CASSQDRGTTGLSGNTIYF; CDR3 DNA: TGCGCCAGCAGCCAAGATAGAGGGACAACAGGCCTCTCTGGAAACACCATATATTTT
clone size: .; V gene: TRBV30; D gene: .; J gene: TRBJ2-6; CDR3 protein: CAWRYSGANVLTF; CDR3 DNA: TGTGCCTGGAGATACTCTGGGGCCAACGTCCTGACTTTC
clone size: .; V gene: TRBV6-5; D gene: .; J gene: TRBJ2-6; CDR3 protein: CASGGRGANVLTF; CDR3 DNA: TGTGCCAGCGGAGGGCGGGGGGCCAACGTCCTGACTTTC
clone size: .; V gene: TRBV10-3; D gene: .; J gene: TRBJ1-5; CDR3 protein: CAISVGGQPQHF; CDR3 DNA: TGTGCCATCAGTGTCGGGGGTCAGCCCCAGCATTTT
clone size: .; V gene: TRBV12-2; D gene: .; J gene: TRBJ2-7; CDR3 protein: CASRSREPRRVYEQYF; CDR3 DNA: TGTGCAAGTCGATCGAGAGAGCCCAGGAGAGTGTACGAGCAGTACTTC
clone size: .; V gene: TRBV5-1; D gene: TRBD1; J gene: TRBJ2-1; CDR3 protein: CASSSISGTGGIEQFF; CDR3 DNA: TGCGCCAGCAGCTCCATTTCCGGGACAGGGGGTATTGAGCAGTTCTTC
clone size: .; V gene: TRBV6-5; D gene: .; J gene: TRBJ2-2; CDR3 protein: CASSFRGGTGELFF; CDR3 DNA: TGTGCCAGCAGTTTTCGAGGGGGTACCGGGGAGCTGTTTTTT
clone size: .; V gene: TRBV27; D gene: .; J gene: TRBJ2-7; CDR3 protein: CASSLFRELSYEQYF; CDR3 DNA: TGTGCCAGCAGTTTATTCAGGGAACTTTCCTACGAGCAGTACTTC
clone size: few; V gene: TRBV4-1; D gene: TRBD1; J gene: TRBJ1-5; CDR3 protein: CASSQDIWTGAQPQHF; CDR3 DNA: TGCGCCAGCAGCCAAGATATTTGGACAGGCGCTCAGCCCCAGCATTTT
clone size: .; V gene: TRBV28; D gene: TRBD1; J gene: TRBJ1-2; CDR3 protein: CASSFRDRRYTF; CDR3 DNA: TGTGCCAGCAGTTTCAGGGACAGGCGCTACACCTTC
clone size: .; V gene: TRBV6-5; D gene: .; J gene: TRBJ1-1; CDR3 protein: CASSSGHEAFF; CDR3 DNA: TGTGCCAGCAGTTCCGGACATGAAGCTTTCTTT
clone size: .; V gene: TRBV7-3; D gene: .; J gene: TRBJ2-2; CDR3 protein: CASSLRTNTGELFF; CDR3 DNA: TGTGCCAGCAGCTTAAGAACGAACACCGGGGAGCTGTTTTTT
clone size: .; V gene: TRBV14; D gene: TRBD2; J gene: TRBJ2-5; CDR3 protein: CASSLLLAGGETQYF; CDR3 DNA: TGTGCCAGCAGCCTCCTCCTAGCGGGAGGGGAGACCCAGTACTTC
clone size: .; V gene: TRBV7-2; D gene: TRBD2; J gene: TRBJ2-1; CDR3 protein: CASSPGLGAEQFF; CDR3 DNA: TGTGCCAGCAGCCCGGGACTAGGAGCTGAGCAGTTCTTC
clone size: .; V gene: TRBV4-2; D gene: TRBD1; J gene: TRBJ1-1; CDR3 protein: CASSQGGQGNTEAFF; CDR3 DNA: TGTGCCAGCAGCCAGGGGGGACAGGGGAACACTGAAGCTTTCTTT
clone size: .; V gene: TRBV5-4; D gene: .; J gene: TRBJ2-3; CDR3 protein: CASSLSALVGLQYF; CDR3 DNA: TGTGCCAGCAGCTTGAGCGCCTTAGTAGGGTTGCAGTATTTT
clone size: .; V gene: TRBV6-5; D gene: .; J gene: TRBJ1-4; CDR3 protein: CASSYSAGYNEKLFF; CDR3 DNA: TGTGCCAGCAGTTACTCCGCAGGGTATAATGAAAAACTGTTTTTT
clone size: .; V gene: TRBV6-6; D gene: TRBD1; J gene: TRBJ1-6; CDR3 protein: CASSGGGQYNSPLHF; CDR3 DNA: TGTGCCAGCTCAGGGGGGGGACAGTATAATTCACCCCTCCACTTT
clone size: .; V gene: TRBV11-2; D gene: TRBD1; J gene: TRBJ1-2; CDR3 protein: CASRAGQGAEGYTF; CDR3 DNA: TGTGCCAGCAGAGCAGGACAGGGGGCGGAAGGCTACACCTTC
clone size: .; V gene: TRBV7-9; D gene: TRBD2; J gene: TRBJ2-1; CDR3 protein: CASSLGGLAGGREQFF; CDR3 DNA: TGTGCCAGCAGCTTAGGAGGACTAGCGGGAGGACGTGAGCAGTTCTTC
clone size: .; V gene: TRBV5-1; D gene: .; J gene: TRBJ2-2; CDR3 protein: CASSLGHTNTGELFF; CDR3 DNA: TGCGCCAGCAGCTTGGGGCACACGAACACCGGGGAGCTGTTTTTT
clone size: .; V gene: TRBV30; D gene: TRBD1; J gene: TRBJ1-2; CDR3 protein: CAWSQTGTSYGYTF; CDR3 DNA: TGTGCCTGGAGCCAGACAGGGACCTCTTATGGCTACACCTTC
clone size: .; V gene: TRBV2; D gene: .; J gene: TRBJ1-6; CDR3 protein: CASTEERGMGPLHF; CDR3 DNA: TGTGCCAGCACCGAAGAACGGGGAATGGGGCCCCTCCACTTT
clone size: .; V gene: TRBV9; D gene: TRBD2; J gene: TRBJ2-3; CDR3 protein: CASSVGSSGGMDTQYF; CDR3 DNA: TGTGCCAGCAGCGTAGGTAGTAGCGGGGGGATGGATACGCAGTATTTT
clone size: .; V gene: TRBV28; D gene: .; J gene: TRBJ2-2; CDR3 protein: CASTLGSLLLTGELFF; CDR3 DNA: TGTGCCAGCACCCTGGGTTCTCTACTACTAACCGGGGAGCTGTTTTTT
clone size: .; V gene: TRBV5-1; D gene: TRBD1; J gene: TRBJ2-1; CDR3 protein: CASSLDRGNEQFF; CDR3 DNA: TGCGCCAGCAGCTTGGACAGGGGGAATGAGCAGTTCTTC